This T cell receptor (beta chain) was sequenced in a study of blood T cells in healthy people across ages. Germline V lookup: CDR1 SGHRS, CDR2 YFSETQ. This CDR3 is 12 amino acids long. Alongside a J-beta primer mix, a sample-barcoded 5' primer served in a second PCR lasting roughly 7 to 12 cycles. TCRdb reanalysed the 5' RACE reads using MiXCR and keeps one entry per CDR3 protein. The table has approximately 1.5 million distinct CDR3 sequences, 35% to 45% seen once; the top ten hold 4%. This TCR was sampled from a young woman in good health. What was sequenced was blood. The chain joins TRBV5-1 to TRBJ2-5, with D tentatively TRBD2 (6 bases). The DNA end is a closer match to TRBJ2-7, so the J assignment may be wrong. This CDR3 reads CASSGGRNEQYF. DNA of the CDR3: TGCGCCAGCAGCGGAGGGAGGAACGAGCAGTACTTC.